This T cell receptor beta chain was recorded in a study of T cell changes during pregnancy in multiple sclerosis. Data came from immunoSEQ multiplex PCR; TCRdb stores just in-frame clones and leaves some out. The sample lists about 44,000 clones, 75% to 95% occurring once. V was pared by 5 bases and J by 1 base, with 11 bases between. This CDR3 has 14 amino acids. CDR1 and CDR2 from the germline V gene are MNHEY and SMNVEV (reference sequence). This TCR was sampled from a female donor with multiple sclerosis, enrolled in a pregnancy study. The J gene is TRBJ2-5, the V gene TRBV27; a weak D match, TRBD1 (5 bases). The sample here was CD4+ T cells from peripheral blood mononuclear cells, taken before pregnancy. CDR3 amino acids: CASSMVRVQETQYF. CDR3 DNA sequence: TGTGCCAGCAGTATGGTCAGGGTCCAAGAGACCCAGTACTTC.